This is a list of T cell receptor beta chains from one sample in a study of regulatory T cells in long-lasting Graves disease. MiXCR was run by TCRdb on the multiplex PCR reads, yielding one entry per CDR3 protein. This table holds approximately 480,000 distinct CDR3 sequences, around 15% found once. This sample also appeared in a second study, on T cells in Graves' hyperthyroidism and ophthalmopathy.

The input for sequencing was peripheral blood mononuclear cells (PBMCs), taken at new diagnosis, from a patient treated with antithyroid drugs. The source of these receptors is a man aged 40-49 years with Graves disease. CDR3s include the opening cysteine and the closing phenylalanine or tryptophan. Each record gives: clone size, V gene, J gene, D gene, CDR3 DNA, CDR3 protein. D genes are given only for firm matches. Clone size is shown for a subset of rows, as once, few, many or a class of expanded clone.

many	TRBV20-1	TRBJ1-2	NA	TGCAGTGCTAGAGATAGTTCGGGGGGTAGTTATGGCTACACCTTC	CSARDSSGGSYGYTF
many	TRBV12-5	TRBJ2-1	TRBD2	TGTGCTAGTGGGGAACTAGCGGGAGGGAAAAATGAGCAGTTCTTC	CASGELAGGKNEQFF
few	TRBV20-1	TRBJ1-5	NA	TGCAGTGCTAGGATCCCCACGGGGCCCCAGCATTTT	CSARIPTGPQHF
many	TRBV3-1	TRBJ2-4	NA	TGTGCCAGCAGCCAAAGTTCCACAAACATTCAGTACTTC	CASSQSSTNIQYF
NA	TRBV7-8	TRBJ2-1	TRBD2	TGTGCCAGCAGGGACAGGGGACTAGCGGGAGCCAGTGAGCAGTTCTTC	CASRDRGLAGASEQFF
NA	TRBV9	TRBJ1-4	NA	TGTGCCAGCAGCGTACGGGGAACGAGTGAAAAACTGTTTTTT	CASSVRGTSEKLFF
NA	TRBV3-1	TRBJ2-1	TRBD1	TGTGCCAGCAGCCCTTTTGACAGGGTGCGGGATGAGCAGTTCTTC	CASSPFDRVRDEQFF
few	TRBV13	TRBJ2-7	TRBD1	TGTGCCAGCAGTGGGACAGCCGGGACATCGAGGCGCGAGCAGTACTTC	CASSGTAGTSRREQYF
NA	TRBV7-9	TRBJ2-1	TRBD2	TGTGCCAGCAGCTTACTTAGCGGGAAGGAAAATGAGCAGTTCTTC	CASSLLSGKENEQFF
many	TRBV28	TRBJ2-1	NA	TGTGCCAGCAGGGCTTTGGGGATAGCTGAGCAGTTCTTC	CASRALGIAEQFF
few	TRBV12-3/TRBV12-4	TRBJ2-5	NA	TGTGCCAGCAGTTTACGAGCGCCCAGCACTGTAGGGGCCTACCAAGAGACCCAGTACTTC	CASSLRAPSTVGAYQETQYF
many	TRBV20-1	TRBJ2-2	NA	TGCAGTGCTACAGGGGCTGGCACCGGGGAGCTGTTTTTT	CSATGAGTGELFF
many	TRBV28	TRBJ2-6	NA	TGTGCCAGCAGCCGAGGGGGCTCTGGGGCCAACGTCCTGACTTTC	CASSRGGSGANVLTF
many	TRBV20-1	TRBJ2-3	TRBD1	TGCAGTGCTGGGACAGGAGAGACCGATACGCAGTATTTT	CSAGTGETDTQYF
many	TRBV28	TRBJ2-1	TRBD1	TGTGCCAGCAGCACCCGACAGGGGGCAGTCGACAATGAGCAGTTCTTC	CASSTRQGAVDNEQFF
many	TRBV9	TRBJ2-1	NA	TGTGCCAGCAGCGTAGATTGGAGTGAGCAGTTCTTC	CASSVDWSEQFF
NA	TRBV11-2	TRBJ2-2	TRBD1	TGTGCCAGCAGCCCCCACAGGGGTGGTAAGACCGCGGAGCTGTTTTTT	CASSPHRGGKTAELFF
few	TRBV6-2/TRBV6-3	TRBJ2-3	NA	TGTGCCAGCAGTTACTTCGGAGCAGATACGCAGTATTTT	CASSYFGADTQYF
many	TRBV7-3	TRBJ2-1	TRBD2	TGTGCCAGCAGCTTGTACTCGACTAGCGGGCTCGCGGCCTACAATGAGCAGTTCTTC	CASSLYSTSGLAAYNEQFF
many	TRBV28	TRBJ2-1	NA	TGTGCCAGCAGCCTGACAGAAACCACTCGCAATGAGCAGTTCTTC	CASSLTETTRNEQFF
NA	TRBV27	TRBJ2-5	NA	TGTGCCAGCAGTTCAAAGGCGGAGACCCAGTACTTC	CASSSKAETQYF
NA	TRBV19	TRBJ2-2	TRBD2	TGTGCCAGTAGTACCCTAGCGGGAGGTGACACCGGGGAGCTGTTTTTT	CASSTLAGGDTGELFF
few	TRBV12-3/TRBV12-4	TRBJ1-3	NA	TGTGCCAGCAGCGCTCAAAGCGCGAACACCATATATTTT	CASSAQSANTIYF
many	TRBV11-3	TRBJ2-1	TRBD2	TGTGCCAGCAGCCCGCAAGGTGTGGCGGGAGGATCTGAGCAGTTCTTC	CASSPQGVAGGSEQFF
NA	TRBV11-1	TRBJ2-7	TRBD1	TGTGCCAGCAGCTACCGGACAGGGACCGACGAGCAGTACTTC	CASSYRTGTDEQYF
NA	TRBV12-3/TRBV12-4	TRBJ2-7	TRBD2	TGTGCCAGCAGTTCGGGACTAGCGGGAGGGAACTACGAGCAGTACTTC	CASSSGLAGGNYEQYF
many	TRBV12-3/TRBV12-4	TRBJ2-7	TRBD1	TGTGCCAGCAGTTTTCAGCTCCCACTTCGACAGGGGGGAGAACAAGGCGAGCAGTACTTC	CASSFQLPLRQGGEQGEQYF
many	TRBV2	TRBJ2-7	NA	TGTGCCAGCAGTGGTGACCCCCCGACCTACGAGCAGTACTTC	CASSGDPPTYEQYF
many	TRBV10-3	TRBJ2-1	NA	TGTGCCACGCGGAAGGGGGACAATGAGCAGTTCTTC	CATRKGDNEQFF
once	TRBV3-1	TRBJ2-5	TRBD2	TGTGCCAGCAGCTCGGGGACTAGCGGGATATTGATAGAGACCCAGTACTTC	CASSSGTSGILIETQYF
many	TRBV27	TRBJ1-4	NA	TGTGCCAGCAGTTTATCGGCGCAGGGAGTGGGGCCAACTAATGAAAAACTGTTTTTT	CASSLSAQGVGPTNEKLFF
many	TRBV11-2	TRBJ2-1	TRBD2	TGTGCCAGCAGCAAGGTGACCGGGAGGGCCGCCTACAATGAGCAGTTCTTC	CASSKVTGRAAYNEQFF
many	TRBV18	TRBJ2-7	NA	TGCGCCAGCAGCCCGGCGGGCTCCTACGAGCAGTACTTC	CASSPAGSYEQYF
many	TRBV5-1	TRBJ1-1	NA	TGCGCCACCTCCCGAAACCCCCAAGTGAACACTGAAGCTTTCTTT	CATSRNPQVNTEAFF
many	TRBV11-2	TRBJ1-4	TRBD1	TGTGCCAGCAGCCCCGGGGTACCTTGGGGACAGGGGAGTGAAAAACTGTTTTTT	CASSPGVPWGQGSEKLFF
few	TRBV14	TRBJ2-1	NA	TGTGCCAGCAGCCCATACGGGGGCCACAATGAGCAGTTCTTC	CASSPYGGHNEQFF
few	TRBV5-1	TRBJ2-3	TRBD1	TGCGCCAGCAGCTCGACGGGACAGGGCTTCGGTGATACGCAGTATTTT	CASSSTGQGFGDTQYF
NA	TRBV29-1	TRBJ2-1	TRBD2	TGCAGCGTTGAGGGGCTAGCGGGAGCCGATGAGCAGTTCTTC	CSVEGLAGADEQFF
NA	TRBV27	TRBJ2-1	NA	TGTGCCAGCAGTCCCTCGCAGCTAAGCTCCTACAATGAGCAGTTCTTC	CASSPSQLSSYNEQFF
NA	TRBV29-1	TRBJ2-7	TRBD2	TGCAGCGTTGCAAGCCCGGGAGGAGATCTCTACGAGCAGTACTTC	CSVASPGGDLYEQYF
NA	TRBV19	TRBJ2-1	NA	TGTGCCAGTAGTAGATCCAATCCCGGCTCCTACAATGAGCAGTTCTTC	CASSRSNPGSYNEQFF